This entry concerns a single T cell receptor beta chain. The sample is drawn from a study of control samples from healthy donors and cancer patients. The table came from immunoSEQ multiplex PCR; TCRdb's copy has only in-frame clones and leaves some out. Of about 55,000 clones listed, nearly 90% are singletons. The TCR originated in a man aged 50 to 59 in good health. The material sequenced was blood.

CDR3 DNA sequence: TGTGCCAGCAGTCTTTGGGAAACAGCAGCTAACTATGGCTACACCTTC. It is translated as CASSLWETAANYGYTF. This rearrangement joins TRBV6-2 or TRBV6-3 to TRBJ1-2; no clear D gene. The CDR3 totals 16 residues. The V and J ends lost 5 bases and 0 bases respectively, with 16 bases between them. Germline V gene sequence: CDR1 MNHEY, CDR2 SVGEGT.